The clone carrying this T cell receptor beta chain has at least ten counts. The CDR3 totals 17 residues. Germline CDR1 reads DFQATT; CDR2 reads SNEGSKA (reference sequence). Trimming cost V 6 bases and J 0 bases; bases outside gene matches: 5. Attachment of unique molecular identifiers was made to individual cDNA molecules. TCRdb reanalysed the 5' RACE reads using MiXCR and keeps one entry per CDR3 protein. The data hold 75,000 to 90,000 distinct CDR3 sequences, with approximately 6% observed a single time. This entry belongs to a study of early T cells in non-severe SARS-CoV-2 infection. Turning to the study itself: Investigators sequenced bulk RNA drawn from unsorted whole blood, and chains remained unpaired.

The J gene is TRBJ2-1, the V gene TRBV20-1, with 16 bases identical to TRBD2. The receptor comes from an adult who was a healthcare worker with PCR-confirmed SARS-CoV-2 infection or an uninfected control (not recorded which). The sequenced sample was whole blood. For the CDR3, the DNA is TGCAGTGCAATAGGGACTAGCGGGGGGGTCTCCTACAATGAGCAGTTCTTC. Its protein product is CSAIGTSGGVSYNEQFF.